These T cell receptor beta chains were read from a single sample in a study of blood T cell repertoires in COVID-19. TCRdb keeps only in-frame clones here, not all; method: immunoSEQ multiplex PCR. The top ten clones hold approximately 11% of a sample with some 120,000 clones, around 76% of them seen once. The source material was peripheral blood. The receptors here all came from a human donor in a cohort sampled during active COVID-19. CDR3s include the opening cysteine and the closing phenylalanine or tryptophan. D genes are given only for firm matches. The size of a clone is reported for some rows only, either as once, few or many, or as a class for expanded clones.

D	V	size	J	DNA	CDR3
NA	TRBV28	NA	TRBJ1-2	TGTGCCAGCAGTTTATCCAAAGGCTACACCTTC	CASSLSKGYTF
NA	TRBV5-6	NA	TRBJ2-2	TGTGCCAGCAGCTTTCAGGGGGGTACCGGGGAGCTGTTTTTT	CASSFQGGTGELFF
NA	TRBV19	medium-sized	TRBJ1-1	TGTGCCAGTAGTAATACAGGGCGGACTGAAGCTTTCTTT	CASSNTGRTEAFF
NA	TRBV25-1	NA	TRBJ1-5	TGTGCCAGCAGTGAGGCGAACAGCCATCAGCCCCAGCATTTT	CASSEANSHQPQHF
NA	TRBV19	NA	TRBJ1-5	TGTGCCAGTTCCCTTTATGATCAGCCCCAGCATTTT	CASSLYDQPQHF
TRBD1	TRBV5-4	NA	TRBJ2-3	TGTGCCAGCAGCGGGGGACAGTACACAGATACGCAGTATTTT	CASSGGQYTDTQYF
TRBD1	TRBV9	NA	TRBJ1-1	TGTGCCAGCAGCGTAGACGTAGGGGGCAGCGCTGAAGCTTTCTTT	CASSVDVGGSAEAFF
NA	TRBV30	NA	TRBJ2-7	TGTGCCGGTACAGGGGGGGGCTACGAGCAGTACTTC	CAGTGGGYEQYF
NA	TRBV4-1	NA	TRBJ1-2	TGCGCCAGCACTGGGGACTTCTATGGCTACACCTTC	CASTGDFYGYTF
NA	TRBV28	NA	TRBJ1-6	TGTGCCAGCAGTTTGAGGTCTAATAATTCACCCCTCCACTTT	CASSLRSNNSPLHF
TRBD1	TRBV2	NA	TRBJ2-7	TGTGCCAGCAGACAGACAGGGCTCCTTTACGAGCAGTACTTC	CASRQTGLLYEQYF
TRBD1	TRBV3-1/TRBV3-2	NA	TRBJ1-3	TGTGCCAGCAGCCAGGGACAGGGGGCGATCGCTGGAAACACCATATATTTT	CASSQGQGAIAGNTIYF
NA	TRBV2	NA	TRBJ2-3	TGTGCCAGCAGTGTAGAAACAGATACGCAGTATTTT	CASSVETDTQYF
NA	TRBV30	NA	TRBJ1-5	TGTGCCTGGAGTGGACAGATTAGCAATCAGCCCCAGCATTTT	CAWSGQISNQPQHF
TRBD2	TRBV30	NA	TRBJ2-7	TGTGCCTGGAAGAGGTCGGGGGGGCTCCCCTACGAGCAGTACTTC	CAWKRSGGLPYEQYF
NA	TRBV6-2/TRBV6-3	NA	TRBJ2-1	TGTGCCAGCAGCGAAGTCGCGGGGTACAATGAGCAGTTCTTC	CASSEVAGYNEQFF
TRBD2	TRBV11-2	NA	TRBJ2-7	TGTGCCAGCAGCTTAGATGTCGGAGCGGGGGGTCGCTACGAGCAGTACTTC	CASSLDVGAGGRYEQYF
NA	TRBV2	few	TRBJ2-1	TGTGCCAGCAGCGCCGGACAGTACAATGAGCAGTTCTTC	CASSAGQYNEQFF
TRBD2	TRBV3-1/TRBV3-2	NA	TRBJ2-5	TGTGCCAGCAGCCAAGGACTAGCGGTTCGGGAGACCCAGTACTTC	CASSQGLAVRETQYF
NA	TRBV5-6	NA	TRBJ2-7	TGTGCCAGCAGCTTGATGTACCTAGGTGATGTCTCCGAGCAGTACTTC	CASSLMYLGDVSEQYF
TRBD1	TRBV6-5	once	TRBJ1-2	TGTGCCAGCATGGGACAGGGGGAGGGCTACACCTTC	CASMGQGEGYTF
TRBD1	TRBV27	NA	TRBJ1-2	TGTGCCAGCAGTTTATACGGGACAGGGCACGGCTACACCTTC	CASSLYGTGHGYTF
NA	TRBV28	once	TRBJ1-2	TGTGCCAGCAGTTTGTCCGACATGGGGGCATCTAACTATGGCTACACCTTC	CASSLSDMGASNYGYTF
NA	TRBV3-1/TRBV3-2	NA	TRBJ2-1	TGTGCCAGCAGCCCCCTCCGAGGCAATGAGCAGTTCTTC	CASSPLRGNEQFF
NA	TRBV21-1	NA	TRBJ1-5	TGTGCCAGCAGCCAGACAGGGGGCCCGCCCCAGCATTTT	CASSQTGGPPQHF
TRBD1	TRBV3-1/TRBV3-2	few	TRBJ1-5	TGTGCCAGCAGCCAAGGGGGGGACAGTACGCCCCAGCATTTT	CASSQGGDSTPQHF
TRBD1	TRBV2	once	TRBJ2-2	TGTGCCTCGACCCCCGGACAGGCGAACACCGGGGAGCTGTTTTTT	CASTPGQANTGELFF
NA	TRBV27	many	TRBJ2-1	TGTGCCAGCAGCATAAGGGGTCCTCTCAATGAGCAGTTCTTC	CASSIRGPLNEQFF
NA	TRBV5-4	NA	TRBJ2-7	TGTGCCAGCAGCCGGGATAACCAGTACGAGCAGTACTTC	CASSRDNQYEQYF
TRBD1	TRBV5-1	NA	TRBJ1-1	TGCGCCAGCAGCTTCGCCGGACAGGGGGCTGAAGCTTTCTTT	CASSFAGQGAEAFF
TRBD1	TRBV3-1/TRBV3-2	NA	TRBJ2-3	TGTGCCAGCAGCCAAGCGGGGGACAGGGACACAGATACGCAGTATTTT	CASSQAGDRDTDTQYF
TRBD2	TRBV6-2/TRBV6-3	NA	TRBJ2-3	TGTGCCAGCAGTAGACTAGCGGGGGCAAGAGATACGCAGTATTTT	CASSRLAGARDTQYF
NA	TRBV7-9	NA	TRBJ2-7	TGTGCCAGCAGCCCCAGGTATTACGAGCAGTACTTC	CASSPRYYEQYF
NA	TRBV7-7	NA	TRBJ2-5	TGTGCCAGCAGCGAAGCCGGGACTCGGGGAAAGACCCAGTACTTC	CASSEAGTRGKTQYF
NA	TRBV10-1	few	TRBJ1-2	TGCGCCAGCAGTGAGTCGGCAGGGGATAGGAGTGGCTACACCTTC	CASSESAGDRSGYTF
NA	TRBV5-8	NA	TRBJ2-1	TGTGCCAGCGCCGAGGGTCGCGGGGGCGGGGATGAGCAGTTCTTC	CASAEGRGGGDEQFF
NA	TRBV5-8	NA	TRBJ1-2	TGTGCCAGCAGCCGCCAGGGCCTCTATGGCTACACCTTC	CASSRQGLYGYTF
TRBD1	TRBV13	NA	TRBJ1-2	TGTGCCAGCAGCTCCACCGGGACAGGGGGACTCTATGGCTACACCTTC	CASSSTGTGGLYGYTF
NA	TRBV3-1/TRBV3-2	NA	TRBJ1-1	TGTGCCAGCAGCGGAACCACGGCAGGGCGAGCTTTCTTT	CASSGTTAGRAFF
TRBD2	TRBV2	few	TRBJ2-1	TGTGCCAGCAGGCCAGCGGGGGTCAATGAGCAGTTCTTC	CASRPAGVNEQFF
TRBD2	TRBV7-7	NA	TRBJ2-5	TGTGCCAGCAGTTCCGGACTAGCGGGGCTTCAAGAGACCCAGTACTTC	CASSSGLAGLQETQYF
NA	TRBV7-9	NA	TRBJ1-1	TGTGCCAGCAGCTCGCAGGGGAAGAACACTGAAGCTTTCTTT	CASSSQGKNTEAFF
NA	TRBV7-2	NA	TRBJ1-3	TGTGCCAGCAGCTCGACTATGGGTTACTCTGGAAACACCATATATTTT	CASSSTMGYSGNTIYF
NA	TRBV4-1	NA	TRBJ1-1	TGCGCCAGCAGCCCCTTTGGACGGGAGAACACTGAAGCTTTCTTT	CASSPFGRENTEAFF
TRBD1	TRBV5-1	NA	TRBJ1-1	TGCGCCAGCAGCTCCAACGGACAGGGGTTAATGAACACTGAAGCTTTCTTT	CASSSNGQGLMNTEAFF
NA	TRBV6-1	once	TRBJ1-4	TGTGCCAGCAGTGAACTTACAGGGACGTTAGGACCTAATGAAAAACTGTTTTTT	CASSELTGTLGPNEKLFF
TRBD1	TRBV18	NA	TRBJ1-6	TGTGCCAGCTCACCTGCCGACAGGGAACGTTCACCCCTCCACTTT	CASSPADRERSPLHF
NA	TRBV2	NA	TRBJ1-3	TGTGCCAGCAGAGAAAGGGCGGGGGTCTCTGGAAACACCATATATTTT	CASRERAGVSGNTIYF
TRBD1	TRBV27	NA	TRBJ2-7	TGTGCCAGCAGTCCACCGGACAGGAAAACCTACGAGCAGTACTTC	CASSPPDRKTYEQYF
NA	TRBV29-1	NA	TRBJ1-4	TGCAGCGTTGAAGATCCAAACAGGGTAGATGAAAAACTGTTTTTT	CSVEDPNRVDEKLFF
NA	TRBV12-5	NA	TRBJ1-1	TGTGCTAGTGGTTTGCTAGGGAGTGAAGCTTTCTTT	CASGLLGSEAFF
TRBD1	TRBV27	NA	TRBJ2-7	TGTGCCAGCAGTTTTAGGGGACAGGCTTCCTACGAGCAGTACTTC	CASSFRGQASYEQYF
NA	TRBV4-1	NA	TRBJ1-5	TGCGCCAGCAGCCAAGAGGGCCGGCAGCCCCAGCATTTT	CASSQEGRQPQHF
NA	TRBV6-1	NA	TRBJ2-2	TGTGCCAGCAGTGAATCAAGGGGGGGCTGGTACACCGGGGAGCTGTTTTTT	CASSESRGGWYTGELFF
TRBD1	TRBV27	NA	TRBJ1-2	TGTGCCAGCAGTTGGGACAGCCAAAACTATGGCTACACCTTC	CASSWDSQNYGYTF